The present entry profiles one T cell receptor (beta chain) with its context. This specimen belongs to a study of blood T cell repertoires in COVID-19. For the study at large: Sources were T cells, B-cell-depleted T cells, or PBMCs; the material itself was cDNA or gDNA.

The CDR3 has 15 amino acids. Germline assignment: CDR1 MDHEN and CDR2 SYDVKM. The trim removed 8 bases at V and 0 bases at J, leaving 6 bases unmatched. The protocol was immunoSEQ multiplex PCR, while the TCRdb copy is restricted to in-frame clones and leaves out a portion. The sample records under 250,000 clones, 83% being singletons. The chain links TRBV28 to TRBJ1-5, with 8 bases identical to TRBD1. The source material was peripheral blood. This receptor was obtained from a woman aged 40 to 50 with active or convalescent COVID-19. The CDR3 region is CASGDRGYSNQPQHF. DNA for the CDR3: TGTGCCAGCGGCGACAGGGGTTATAGCAATCAGCCCCAGCATTTT.